The 6 T cell receptor beta chains below all came from one sample that was sequenced in a study of blood T cell repertoires in COVID-19. Measured with immunoSEQ multiplex PCR; TCRdb has only the in-frame clones, and not every one. The sample has 95,000 to 100,000 clones; roughly 86% are singletons. What was sequenced was peripheral blood. The receptors stem from a woman in her 30s with acute or convalescent COVID-19.

The chain links TRBV10-3 to TRBJ2-2; 7 nucleotides line up with TRBD2. From germline, CDR1 is ENHRY and CDR2 SYGVKD. The V gene end was trimmed by 6 bases and the J gene end by 0 bases; junction bases not matched to a gene: 7. The CDR3 has 16 residues. CDR3 coding DNA: TGTGCCATCAGCGATGAGCGGGATACGAACACCGGGGAGCTGTTTTTT. Its translation is CAISDERDTNTGELFF.

This clone came up once. The V gene is TRBV11-2, the J gene TRBJ2-1; D remains unclear. The ends were cut back, 3 bases at V and 8 bases at J, with 23 bases in the middle. The CDR3 is 17 amino acids. Per germline, CDR1 SGHAT and CDR2 FQNNGV. For the CDR3, the DNA is TGTGCCAGCAGCTTCACACGAGCAGGCGCAGGAACCCATGAGCAGTTCTTC. It specifies CASSFTRAGAGTHEQFF.

CDR3 bases: TGTGCCAGTAGTATATTGGTAGGCAATCAGCCCCAGCATTTT. This gives the protein CASSILVGNQPQHF. This rearrangement joins TRBV19 to TRBJ1-5, with D uncertain. The germline V and J ends were trimmed by 2 bases and 2 bases, with 7 bases remaining between them. Germline lookup yields CDR1 LNHDA and CDR2 SQIVND (reference sequence). The CDR3 totals 14 residues. The complete variable domain, with remaining parts taken from reference TRBV19 and TRBJ1-5, reads DGGITQSPKYLFRKEGQNVTLSCEQNLNHDAMYWYRQDPGQGLRLIYYSQIVNDFQKGDIAEGYSVSREKKESFPLTVTSAQKNPTAFYLCASSILVGNQPQHFGDGTRLSIL.

The rearrangement joins TRBV4-1 to TRBJ1-4; D unclear. From germline, CDR1 is MGHRA and CDR2 YSYEKL. CDR3 size: 16 residues. V was pared by 1 base and J by 8 bases, with 17 bases between. The DNA for the CDR3 is TGCGCCAGCAGCCAAGGGTCTGGAGGGTTGGTAGAAAAACTGTTTTTT. Translation gives CASSQGSGGLVEKLFF.

This chain joins TRBV3-1 (or the pseudogene TRBV3-2) and TRBJ2-1, with 7 bases identical to TRBD1. J was trimmed by 7 bases and V by 9 bases; bases with no gene match: 12. This CDR3 is 14 amino acids long. Germline V gives CDR1 LGHDT, CDR2 YNNKEL (reference sequence). The CDR3 loop reads CASQTGNSGNEQFF. In DNA form, the CDR3 reads TGTGCCAGTCAGACAGGGAATAGTGGAAATGAGCAGTTCTTC.

The J gene is TRBJ1-5, the V gene TRBV19, with D maybe TRBD1 (5 bases). CDR1 and CDR2 (germline): LNHDA, SQIVND (reference sequence). The CDR3 covers 14 residues. V lost 5 bases to trimming and J lost 0 bases, with 8 bases between them. The CDR3 protein is CASSDQGSNQPQHF. The CDR3 region has the DNA TGTGCCAGTAGTGATCAGGGTAGCAATCAGCCCCAGCATTTT.